This TCR beta chain was sequenced in a study of tumor-infiltrating lymphocytes in primary liver carcinoma. Study summary: The patients comprised men and women between the ages of 30 and 69 years.

Using a constant-region primer together with ProtoScript II reverse transcriptase, TCR beta cDNA was made from around 0.55 ug of total RNA. Three nested multiplex PCR rounds, a slightly modified ARM-PCR, produced the libraries for TCR beta. Forward primers for TRBV1-TRBV30 and a C-beta reverse primer served the first two PCR rounds, at roughly 10 cycles each. TCRdb reanalysed the multiplex PCR reads using MiXCR and keeps one entry per CDR3 protein. The sample records 95,000 to 100,000 distinct CDR3 sequences, about 67% being singletons. Findings and limits, study-wide: Compared with blood, tumor repertoires held significantly more in their top 250 clones. Only about 7-24% of top clones occurred in every one of the five tumor regions.

For each extraction, RNA and DNA were obtained together from about 20-30 mg of unsorted bulk tissue. A remark on this clonotype: What it recognizes is unknown.

J was trimmed by 10 bases and V by 7 bases; bases with no gene match: 7. Germline V gene lookup returns CDR1 SNHLY and CDR2 FYNNEI. This CDR3 comprises 13 residues. This clonotype originated in a woman aged 60-75 years with primary liver carcinoma and hepatitis B virus infection. The V call is TRBV2, the J call TRBJ2-1, with 10 bases that match TRBD1. Sequencing was carried out using liver tumor tissue from sampling region 2. Documented subset: tumor region T2, inferior pole. In DNA form, the CDR3 reads TGTGCCAGCATTAGGGACAGGGGCGAAGAGCAGTTCTTC. Its translation is CASIRDRGEEQFF.